This T cell receptor (beta chain) was documented in a study of breast tumors, draining lymph nodes, adjacent tissues (dated by TCRdb to between 2015 and 2016). In terms of the full investigation: Breast cancer patients provided tumor, adjacent nontumor tissue and axillary lymph nodes, and the study compared the TCR beta repertoires across these three sources. In human breast cancer, the study set out to assess how tumor, surrounding tissue and draining lymph node repertoires relate to one another and whether T cells might be exchanged between them.

TCRdb lists the instrument as Illumina HiSeq 2000. Multiplex PCR amplification was used to generate the TCR beta chain libraries. High-throughput sequencing was used to analyze the amplified TCR beta chain products. The public reads were reanalyzed by TCRdb: fastp trimming at Q25, MiXCR alignment, in-frame beta chains only. For every CDR3 protein sequence, its rows merge into one entry that carries the most common genes and DNA. The sample table holds under 110,000 distinct CDR3 sequences, of which less than 40% were seen once. The ten largest clones take up approximately 5% of the sample. A few counts support this clonotype. Its recognized antigen is unknown. A much larger clone lies a single base off, so this may be a read error. Overall study results and their limits: Tumor and nontumor tissue repertoires were significantly more similar in luminal-like than in basal-like breast cancer. Tumors showed preferential V and J gene usage, and their T-cell repertoire diversity fell below that of lymph nodes yet above that of nontumor tissue. The data were judged consistent with most tumor T cells deriving from the lymph node and then expanding within tumor tissue. The conclusion that tumor T cells originate in lymph nodes was framed as consistent with a hypothesis rather than directly demonstrated.

Lymph node samples came from the axillary draining lymph nodes of breast cancer patients. Inclusive of the bounding cysteine and phenylalanine, the CDR3 is 11 residues long. Of the read, only the CDR3 DNA is kept; its 33 bases are in frame from base 1. Reading the germline V gene (reference sequence) gives CDR1 DFQATT and CDR2 SNEGSKA. The chain was built from TRBV20-1 and TRBJ2-1, with a tentative D gene TRBD2 over 5 matching bases. The clonotype comes from a female donor with breast cancer. Some clones in this sample may be carry-over from other donors' samples. Sequences were obtained from axillary lymph node tissue. The sequence in DNA is TGCAGTGCCGAGCCGGGGAATGAGCAGTCCTTC. Its protein reads: CSAEPGNEQSF.